The 17 T cell receptor beta chains reported below all come from one sample, sequenced in a study of shared clonotypes between healthy human individuals. Profiled with immunoSEQ multiplex PCR; TCRdb holds only in-frame clones, not every one. The table has around 640,000 clones, around 96% seen once. Naive CD8 cells were CD45RO-negative, positively selected for CCR7, excluding terminally differentiated effector memory CD45RA+ cells. The sample was naive CD8+ T cells sorted from blood. The receptors derive from a woman aged 25 to 39 in good health.

V usage is TRBV5-6 and J usage is TRBJ1-1; unclear D gene. CDR1 and CDR2 from the germline V gene are SGHDT and YYEEEE. CDR3 length: 14 amino acids. Trimming shortened V by 2 bases and J by 0 bases, and 8 bases separated the two germline ends. CDR3: CASSFQVMNTEAFF. CDR3 sequence (DNA): TGTGCCAGCAGCTTCCAAGTCATGAACACTGAAGCTTTCTTT.

The rearrangement joins TRBV29-1 to TRBJ2-1, with D possibly matching TRBD2 (6 bases). The germline V and J ends were trimmed by 6 bases and 2 bases, with 17 bases remaining between them. The CDR3 contains 15 residues. Germline V gene sequence: CDR1 SQVTM, CDR2 ANQGSEA. The CDR3 bases are TGCAGCGTCGGGGGAATCATGGGCACCTACAATGAGCAGTTCTTC. Protein: CSVGGIMGTYNEQFF.

V usage is TRBV28 and J usage is TRBJ2-3; tentative D call: TRBD1 (5 bases). Germline V gene sequence: CDR1 MDHEN, CDR2 SYDVKM. Trimming pared 10 bases from V and 2 bases from J, leaving 31 bases between. The CDR3 contains 19 residues. CDR3 loop: CATRVSPRTFLTTTDTQYF. The DNA of the CDR3 is TGTGCCACCAGAGTCTCCCCGAGGACATTCCTTACGACCACAGATACGCAGTATTTT.

V is TRBV25-1 and J is TRBJ2-5; D ambiguous. V was cut by 4 bases and J by 2 bases, with 5 bases left in between. The CDR3 spans 12 residues. The germline CDR1 and CDR2 sequences are MGHDK and SYGVNS. In DNA form, the CDR3 reads TGTGCCAGCAGTGGTGGTCAAGAGACCCAGTACTTC. Residues: CASSGGQETQYF. Full variable domain (missing parts from reference TRBV25-1 and TRBJ2-5): EADIYQTPRYLVIGTGKKITLECSQTMGHDKMYWYQQDPGMELHLIHYSYGVNSTEKGDLSSESTVSRIRTEHFPLTLESARPSHTSQYLCASSGGQETQYFGPGTRLLVL.

V and J are TRBV5-6 and TRBJ1-2, with 7 bases that match TRBD1. Germline CDR1 and CDR2: SGHDT and YYEEEE. The CDR3 is 14 residues long. Trimming removed 0 bases from V and 8 bases from J; junction bases left unmatched: 7. This CDR3 is CASSLGQGLWGYTF. The CDR3 DNA is TGTGCCAGCAGCTTGGGACAGGGTCTCTGGGGCTACACCTTC.

V and J are TRBV14 and TRBJ1-1, with unresolved D. The CDR3 length is 16 residues. V was clipped by 1 base and J by 4 bases, with 16 bases between them. The germline V gene has CDR1 SGHDN and CDR2 FVKESK. The CDR3 DNA sequence: TGTGCCAGCAGCCAAGTAGGAGCCCCTTGGGGCACTGAAGCTTTCTTT. Amino acid sequence: CASSQVGAPWGTEAFF.

The chain links TRBV28 to TRBJ2-1; D not certain. Trimming stripped 6 bases from V and 4 bases from J, with 7 bases between. CDR3 length: 12 amino acids. Germline CDR1 MDHEN, CDR2 SYDVKM. The CDR3, as DNA: TGTGCCAGCAGGAGTGGATACAATGAGCAGTTCTTC. Translating gives CASRSGYNEQFF.

The rearrangement joins TRBV6-1 to TRBJ2-6, with D perhaps being TRBD1 or TRBD2 (5 bases each). Looked up from germline, CDR1 is MNHNS and CDR2 is SASEGT. V lost 2 bases and J lost 4, with 9 bases in between. The CDR3 sequence is 15 residues long. CDR3 amino acids: CASSEWGFGANVLTF. Written as DNA, the CDR3 is TGTGCCAGCAGTGAATGGGGGTTCGGGGCCAACGTCCTGACTTTC.

The chain combines TRBV9 with TRBJ2-3, with 13 bases identical to TRBD2. Looked up from germline, CDR1 is SGDLS and CDR2 is YYNGEE. Trimming cost V 3 bases and J 4 bases; bases outside gene matches: 5. The CDR3 contains 16 residues. DNA of the CDR3: TGTGCCAGCAGCGCGCCACTAGCGGGAGGGCCAGATACGCAGTATTTT. It is translated as CASSAPLAGGPDTQYF.

The CDR3 region is CASSFVAGAYEQYF. The CDR3 coding sequence is TGTGCCAGCAGCTTCGTGGCGGGAGCCTACGAGCAGTACTTC. The chain links TRBV7-9 to TRBJ2-5; 7 bases fit TRBD2. Judging by the DNA end, TRBJ2-7 fits better; the J call may be wrong. The CDR3 loop spans 14 amino acids. CDR1 and CDR2 from the germline V gene are SEHNR and FQNEAQ (reference sequence).

The V call is TRBV11-3, the J call TRBJ2-3, with a tentative D call TRBD2 (5 bases). Per germline, CDR1 SGHNT and CDR2 YENEEA. V lost 6 bases and J 6 bases, leaving 13 bases between the germline ends. This CDR3 region has 13 residues. DNA of the CDR3: TGTGCCAGCAGTCCAAACCCGGGGGATACGCAGTATTTT. It encodes CASSPNPGDTQYF. The full variable domain, its missing parts supplied by reference TRBV11-3 and TRBJ2-3, is EAGVVQSPRYKIIEKKQPVAFWCNPISGHNTLYWYLQNLGQGPELLIRYENEEAVDDSQLPKDRFSAERLKGVDSTLKIQPAELGDSAVYLCASSPNPGDTQYFGPGTRLTVL.

The V and J genes are TRBV19 and TRBJ2-7; a weak D match, TRBD2 (6 bases). This CDR3 contains 15 residues. The germline V gene has CDR1 LNHDA and CDR2 SQIVND (reference sequence). The germline V and J ends were trimmed by 7 bases and 0 bases, with 16 bases remaining between them. CDR3 sequence (DNA): TGTGCCAGTACCGACGGCAGCGGGCCCTCCTACGAGCAGTACTTC. This gives the protein CASTDGSGPSYEQYF.

The chain is built from TRBV28 and TRBJ2-7, with D unresolved. The V gene's germline CDR1 is MDHEN and CDR2 SYDVKM. This CDR3 is 10 amino acids long. Trimming shortened V by 3 bases and J by 6 bases, and 3 bases separated the two germline ends. CDR3 residues: CASSFGEQYF. For the CDR3, the DNA is TGTGCCAGCAGTTTTGGCGAGCAGTACTTC.

The V gene is TRBV28, the J gene TRBJ2-7; the D gene could be TRBD1 or TRBD2 (5 bases each). Germline V gene sequence: CDR1 MDHEN, CDR2 SYDVKM. V was pared by 8 bases and J by 4 bases, with 33 bases between. The CDR3 is 19 residues long. The CDR3 loop is CASWGSGKLESGTVYEQYF. CDR3 in DNA: TGTGCCAGCTGGGGCAGCGGTAAGCTAGAGTCGGGTACAGTGTACGAGCAGTACTTC. Filled out from reference TRBV28 and TRBJ2-7, the complete variable domain reads DVKVTQSSRYLVKRTGEKVFLECVQDMDHENMFWYRQDPGLGLRLIYFSYDVKMKEKGDIPEGYSVSREKKERFSLILESASTNQTSMYLCASWGSGKLESGTVYEQYFGPGTRLTVT.

As to this clone: Other DNA sequences of this sample code for an identical CDR3. J is TRBJ2-7 and V is TRBV27; 12 bases match TRBD2. This CDR3 is built from 15 residues. The germline CDR1 and CDR2 sequences are MNHEY and SMNVEV (reference sequence). V gave up 4 bases and J gave up 2 bases; unmatched junction bases: 3. The CDR3 DNA follows: TGTGCCAGCAGTTCAAGGACTAGCGGGACCTACGAGCAGTACTTC. It yields the protein CASSSRTSGTYEQYF.

V gene TRBV14 combines with J gene TRBJ2-6; D uncertain. Germline CDR1 and CDR2: SGHDN and FVKESK. V was cut by 10 bases and J by 8 bases, with 21 bases left in between. CDR3 length equals 15 residues. Here the CDR3 reads CATWARPLGSNVLTF. In nucleotides, the CDR3 is TGTGCCACCTGGGCTAGGCCCCTTGGTTCCAACGTCCTGACTTTC.

The chain joins TRBV29-1 to TRBJ1-2, with 9 positions matching TRBD1. The V and J ends lost 3 bases and 3 bases, in that order; junction bases with no gene match: 2. This CDR3 is 13 amino acids long. Germline V gives CDR1 SQVTM, CDR2 ANQGSEA. This chain's CDR3 is CSVDRQGDYGYTF. The CDR3 DNA follows: TGCAGCGTTGACAGACAGGGGGACTATGGCTACACCTTC.